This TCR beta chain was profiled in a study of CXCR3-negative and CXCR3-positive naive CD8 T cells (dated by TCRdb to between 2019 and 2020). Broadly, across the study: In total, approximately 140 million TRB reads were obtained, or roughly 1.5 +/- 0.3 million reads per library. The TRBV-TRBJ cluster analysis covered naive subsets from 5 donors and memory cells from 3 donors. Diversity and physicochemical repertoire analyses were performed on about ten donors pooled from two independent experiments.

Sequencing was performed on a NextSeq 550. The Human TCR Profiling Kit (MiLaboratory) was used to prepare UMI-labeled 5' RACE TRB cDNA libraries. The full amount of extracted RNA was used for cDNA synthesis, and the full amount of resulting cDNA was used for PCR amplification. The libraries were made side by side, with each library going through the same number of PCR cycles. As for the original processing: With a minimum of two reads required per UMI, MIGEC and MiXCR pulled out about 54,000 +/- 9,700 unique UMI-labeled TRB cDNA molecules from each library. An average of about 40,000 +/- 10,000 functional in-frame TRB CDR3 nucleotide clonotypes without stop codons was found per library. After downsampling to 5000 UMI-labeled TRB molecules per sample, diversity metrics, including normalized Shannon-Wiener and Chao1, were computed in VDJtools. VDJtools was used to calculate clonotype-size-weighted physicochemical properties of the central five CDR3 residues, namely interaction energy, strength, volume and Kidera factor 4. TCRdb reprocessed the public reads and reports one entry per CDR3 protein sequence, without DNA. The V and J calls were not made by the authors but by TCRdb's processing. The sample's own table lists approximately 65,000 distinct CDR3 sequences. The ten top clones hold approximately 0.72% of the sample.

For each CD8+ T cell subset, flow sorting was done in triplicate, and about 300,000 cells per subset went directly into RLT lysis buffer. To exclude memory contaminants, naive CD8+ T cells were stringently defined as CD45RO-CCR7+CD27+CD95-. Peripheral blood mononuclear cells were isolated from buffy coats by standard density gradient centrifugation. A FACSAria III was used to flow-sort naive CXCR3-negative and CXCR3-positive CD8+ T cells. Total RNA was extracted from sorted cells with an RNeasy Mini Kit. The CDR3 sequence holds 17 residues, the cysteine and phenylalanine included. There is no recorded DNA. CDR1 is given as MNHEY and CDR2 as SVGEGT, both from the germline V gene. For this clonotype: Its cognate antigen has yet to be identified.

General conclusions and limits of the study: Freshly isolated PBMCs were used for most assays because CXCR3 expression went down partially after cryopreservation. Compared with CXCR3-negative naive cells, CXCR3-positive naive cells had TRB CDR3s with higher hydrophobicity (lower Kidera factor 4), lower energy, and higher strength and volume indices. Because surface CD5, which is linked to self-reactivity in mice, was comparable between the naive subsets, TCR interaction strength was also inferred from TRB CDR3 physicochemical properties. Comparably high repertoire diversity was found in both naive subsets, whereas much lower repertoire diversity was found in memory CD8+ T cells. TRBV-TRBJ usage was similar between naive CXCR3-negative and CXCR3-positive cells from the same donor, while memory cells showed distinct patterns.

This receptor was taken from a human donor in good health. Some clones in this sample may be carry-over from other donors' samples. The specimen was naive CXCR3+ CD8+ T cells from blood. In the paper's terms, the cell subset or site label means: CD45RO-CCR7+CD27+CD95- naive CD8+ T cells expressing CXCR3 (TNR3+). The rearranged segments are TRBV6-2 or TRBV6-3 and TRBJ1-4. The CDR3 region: CASSPISLGQLDEKLFF.